The rows below give T cell receptor beta chains drawn from one sample of a study of technical replicates of blood from a few donors. The repertoire was sequenced with immunoSEQ multiplex PCR; TCRdb's copy has only in-frame clones and lacks some. The sample shows some 49,000 clones, more than 85% of them seen only once. The sequencing sample was made of PBMCs. The receptors were sampled from a human donor in good health. Some clones in this sample may be carry-over from other donors' samples. Both conserved end residues are part of each CDR3.

j_call: TRBJ1-2; v_call: TRBV5-1; cdr3_aa: CASSEVASTGLSYGYTF
j_call: TRBJ2-7; v_call: TRBV11-2; cdr3_aa: CASSPGGDSHEQYF
j_call: TRBJ2-4; v_call: TRBV11-2; cdr3_aa: CASSSVAGGPDIQYF
j_call: TRBJ1-3; v_call: TRBV5-5; cdr3_aa: CASSASGYFSGNTIYF
j_call: TRBJ1-2; v_call: TRBV10-1; cdr3_aa: CAIGRDRGDYGYTF
j_call: TRBJ2-7; v_call: TRBV11-1; cdr3_aa: CASSLDRVYEQYF
j_call: TRBJ2-5; v_call: TRBV15; cdr3_aa: CATSRAWTSQETQYF
j_call: TRBJ2-7; v_call: TRBV5-6; cdr3_aa: CASSYPGTSGGFSYEQYF
j_call: TRBJ2-1; v_call: TRBV6-5; cdr3_aa: CASRRTGRTYNEQFF
j_call: TRBJ2-1; v_call: TRBV6-4; cdr3_aa: CASSSREDNEQFF
j_call: TRBJ2-3; v_call: TRBV6-1; cdr3_aa: CASSEGGRSTDTQYF
j_call: TRBJ2-2; v_call: TRBV2; cdr3_aa: CASTRGTGLIGELFF
j_call: TRBJ1-2; v_call: TRBV2; cdr3_aa: CASSQRTGLKNTF
j_call: TRBJ1-5; v_call: TRBV6-5; cdr3_aa: CARGGDSNQPQHF
j_call: TRBJ1-1; v_call: TRBV11-3; cdr3_aa: CASSYTANTEAFF
j_call: TRBJ2-5; v_call: TRBV20-1; cdr3_aa: CSAWATETQYF
j_call: TRBJ2-3; v_call: TRBV7-2; cdr3_aa: CASSSRVTDTQYF
j_call: TRBJ1-1; v_call: TRBV2; cdr3_aa: CANAAGLDTEAFF
j_call: TRBJ1-1; v_call: TRBV6-5; cdr3_aa: CASSTNYRGHTEAFF
j_call: TRBJ2-1; v_call: TRBV7-2; cdr3_aa: CASSLMAGNNEQFF
j_call: TRBJ2-7; v_call: TRBV11-1; cdr3_aa: CASSPGQGKVRSYEQYF
j_call: TRBJ1-1; v_call: TRBV5-1; cdr3_aa: CASSLLQGPMNTEAFF
j_call: TRBJ1-2; v_call: TRBV7-9; cdr3_aa: CASSWTGRLSYTF
j_call: TRBJ2-2; v_call: TRBV7-2; cdr3_aa: CASSLAGQGRTGELFF
j_call: TRBJ2-5; v_call: TRBV5-1; cdr3_aa: CASSLGRDSLYQETQYF
j_call: TRBJ2-7; v_call: TRBV4-3; cdr3_aa: CASSQERSSDAYEQYF
j_call: TRBJ1-2; v_call: TRBV30; cdr3_aa: CAWSRDRGRYTF
j_call: TRBJ2-3; v_call: TRBV4-3; cdr3_aa: CASSQDSRGTGQDTQYF
j_call: TRBJ2-7; v_call: TRBV23-1; cdr3_aa: CASRWDRSSYEQYF
j_call: TRBJ1-1; v_call: TRBV11-2; cdr3_aa: CASSSGTANTEAFF
j_call: TRBJ2-1; v_call: TRBV4-3; cdr3_aa: CASSQATSYNEQFF
j_call: TRBJ1-5; v_call: TRBV10-3; cdr3_aa: CAISESYSNQPQHF
j_call: TRBJ2-1; v_call: TRBV5-1; cdr3_aa: CASSTLAGGPYNEQFF
j_call: TRBJ1-1; v_call: TRBV25-1; cdr3_aa: CASSGPQGITEAFF
j_call: TRBJ2-3; v_call: TRBV7-2; cdr3_aa: CASSRGIAGITDTQYF
j_call: TRBJ2-2; v_call: TRBV9; cdr3_aa: CASSVGEGVGDTGELFF
j_call: TRBJ2-1; v_call: TRBV11-1; cdr3_aa: CASSGRTGTYNEQFF
j_call: TRBJ2-7; v_call: TRBV5-4; cdr3_aa: CASSGQDTYEQYF
j_call: TRBJ1-2; v_call: TRBV4-3; cdr3_aa: CASSQDFSLNYGYTF
j_call: TRBJ1-1; v_call: TRBV27; cdr3_aa: CASSLGAMNTEAFF
j_call: TRBJ2-2; v_call: TRBV4-1; cdr3_aa: CASSQAPSGFNTGELFF
j_call: TRBJ2-1; v_call: TRBV11-2; cdr3_aa: CASSLVSSGNEQFF
j_call: TRBJ2-7; v_call: TRBV10-3; cdr3_aa: CAISESNSFLYEQYF
j_call: TRBJ2-7; v_call: TRBV29-1; cdr3_aa: CSVEISGDYEQYF
j_call: TRBJ2-3; v_call: TRBV5-1; cdr3_aa: CASSGRPDLDTQYF
j_call: TRBJ2-5; v_call: TRBV5-1; cdr3_aa: CASSPQGGGGATQYF
j_call: TRBJ1-2; v_call: TRBV5-6; cdr3_aa: CASRAPLSGYTF
j_call: TRBJ2-4; v_call: TRBV6-5; cdr3_aa: CASSYGTGRRENIQYF
j_call: TRBJ1-5; v_call: TRBV6-6; cdr3_aa: CASSSDRFNQPQHF
j_call: TRBJ2-6; v_call: TRBV23-1; cdr3_aa: CASSQSLGFRDGGTSGANVLTF
j_call: TRBJ2-6; v_call: TRBV14; cdr3_aa: CASRLSGANVLTF
j_call: TRBJ2-1; v_call: TRBV11-3; cdr3_aa: CASSSGLAGAEQFF
j_call: TRBJ1-3; v_call: TRBV4-3; cdr3_aa: CASSQGLTAGNTIYF
j_call: TRBJ2-2; v_call: TRBV25-1; cdr3_aa: CASSLSGALGGELFF
j_call: TRBJ2-1; v_call: TRBV6-5; cdr3_aa: CASSQGVSYNEQFF
j_call: TRBJ2-7; v_call: TRBV19; cdr3_aa: CASSMVRGYEQYF
j_call: TRBJ2-7; v_call: TRBV14; cdr3_aa: CASSQDGTGKREQYF
j_call: TRBJ2-7; v_call: TRBV5-1; cdr3_aa: CATRVEPLVFEQYF
j_call: TRBJ1-5; v_call: TRBV15; cdr3_aa: CATSGFGQPQHF
j_call: TRBJ2-7; v_call: TRBV29-1; cdr3_aa: CSAGQGGYEQYF